Reported below is one T cell receptor beta chain. The antigen remains undetermined. The sample comes from a study of shared clonotypes between healthy human individuals. Study-wide findings and caveats: Larger estimated richness was generally recorded for naive subsets relative to memory subsets.

Every subset's genomic DNA went evenly onto several immunoSEQ plates. Profiled with immunoSEQ multiplex PCR; TCRdb holds only in-frame clones, not every one. This table holds about 980,000 clones, approximately 80% found once. The sequenced material came from memory CD4+ T cells sorted from blood. Sample subset: CD45RA-negative fraction. The source is a man younger than 35 in good health.

CDR3 nucleotides: TGCGCCACGGCCGGTGGTGCGAACACTGAAGCTTTCTTT. Residues: CATAGGANTEAFF. The chain combines TRBV5-1 with TRBJ1-1; D is ambiguous. The CDR3 has 13 amino acids. The V end lost 9 bases, the J end lost 1 base, and 13 bases lay between the germline ends. Germline-derived CDR1 and CDR2 are SGHRS and YFSETQ.